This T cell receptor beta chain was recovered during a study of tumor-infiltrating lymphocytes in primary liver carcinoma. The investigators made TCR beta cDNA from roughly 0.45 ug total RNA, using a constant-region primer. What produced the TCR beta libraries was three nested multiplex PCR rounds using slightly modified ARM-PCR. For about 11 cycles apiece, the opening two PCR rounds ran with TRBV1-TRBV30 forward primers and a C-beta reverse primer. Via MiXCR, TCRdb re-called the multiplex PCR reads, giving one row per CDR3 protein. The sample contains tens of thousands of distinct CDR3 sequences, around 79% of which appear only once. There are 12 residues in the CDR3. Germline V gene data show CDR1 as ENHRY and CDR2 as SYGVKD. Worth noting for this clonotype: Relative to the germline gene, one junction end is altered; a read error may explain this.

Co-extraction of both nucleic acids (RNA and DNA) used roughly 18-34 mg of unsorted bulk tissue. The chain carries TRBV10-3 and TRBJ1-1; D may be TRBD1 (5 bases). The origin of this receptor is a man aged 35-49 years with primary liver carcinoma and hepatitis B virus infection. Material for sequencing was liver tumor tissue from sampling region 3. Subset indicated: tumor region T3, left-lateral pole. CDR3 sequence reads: CAIMTEGSEAFF. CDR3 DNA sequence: TGTGCTATCATGACAGAGGGCTCAGAAGCTTTCTTT.